Shown below are 22 T cell receptor beta chains from a single sample sequenced in a study of T cells in Graves' hyperthyroidism and ophthalmopathy. TCR beta CDR3 region amplification was performed from RNA transcripts. TCR CDR3 underwent first-round RT-PCR with the HTBI primer set. TCRdb independently ran MiXCR on the multiplex PCR reads; one entry per CDR3 protein. The repertoire holds 600,000 to 700,000 distinct CDR3 sequences, with 45% as singletons. Sequenced input: peripheral blood or thyroid tissue (not recorded which). The receptors come from an adult man with Graves' disease, either hyperthyroidism or ophthalmopathy (not recorded which).

The V gene is TRBV21-1, the J gene TRBJ1-5; the tabulated D call, TRBD1, remains unverified against the DNA. TRBV21-1 has pseudogene status. The CDR3 totals 15 residues. In nucleotides, the CDR3 is TGTGCCAGCAGCAGTACAGGGCTTGGAAATCAGCCCCAGCATTTT. It is translated as CASSSTGLGNQPQHF.

For this clonotype: At one boundary the junction diverges from the germline segment, which might be a read error. The gene calls are TRBV29-1 and TRBJ2-7; D gene uncertain. Germline values: CDR1 SQVTM, CDR2 ANQGSEA. The CDR3 totals 14 residues. CDR3 bases: TGCAGCGTTGGCCTGCCAGGACCTAACTACGGGCAGTACTTC. This gives the protein CSVGLPGPNYGQYF.

This clonotype appeared many times. The chain links TRBV7-9 to TRBJ2-5; the match to TRBD2 covers 9 bases. J gave up 2 bases and V 5 bases, and 6 bases lay outside the gene matches. The CDR3 runs 15 residues. Germline assignment: CDR1 SEHNR and CDR2 FQNEAQ (reference sequence). CDR3 nucleotides: TGTGCCAGCAGCCTAGGACTAGCGTCTCAAGAGACCCAGTACTTC. Amino acid sequence: CASSLGLASQETQYF.

The chain couples TRBV20-1 to TRBJ1-1, with D tentatively TRBD1 (5 bases). CDR1 and CDR2 (germline): DFQATT, SNEGSKA (reference sequence). The CDR3 loop spans 14 amino acids. Deletions cut 3 bases from V and 2 bases from J, with 13 bases between. The CDR3 loop reads CSASTVRGNTEAFF. As DNA, the CDR3 is TGCAGTGCTAGTACGGTGAGGGGTAACACTGAAGCTTTCTTT.

In this sample, this clonotype turned up once. This rearrangement joins TRBV9 to TRBJ2-2; D not certain. CDR3 length equals 14 residues. Germline lookup yields CDR1 SGDLS and CDR2 YYNGEE. Trimming removed 4 bases at V and 8 bases at J, with 15 bases between. In DNA, the CDR3 is TGTGCCAGCAGCCAAGTTACTCAAGGGGGGGAGCTGTTTTTT. It specifies CASSQVTQGGELFF. Supplemented by reference TRBV9 and TRBJ2-2, the full variable domain reads DSGVTQTPKHLITATGQRVTLRCSPRSGDLSVYWYQQSLDQGLQFLIQYYNGEERAKGNILERFSAQQFPDLHSELNLSSLELGDSALYFCASSQVTQGGELFFGEGSRLTVL.

The J gene is TRBJ1-2, the V gene TRBV11-2, with 10 bases fitting TRBD1. V trimming: 5 bases; J trimming: 3 bases; junction bases outside the gene matches: 12. Germline CDR1 and CDR2: SGHAT and FQNNGV. The CDR3 contains 17 residues. CDR3 sequence: CASSRAGTGDIDYGYTF. The CDR3 nucleotides read TGTGCCAGCAGCAGAGCCGGGACAGGGGACATTGACTATGGCTACACCTTC.

The rearrangement links TRBV19 to TRBJ1-6; D ambiguous. Trimming shortened V by 4 bases and J by 7 bases, and 8 bases separated the two germline ends. Germline CDR1 LNHDA, CDR2 SQIVND (reference sequence). CDR3 length: 13 amino acids. CDR3 nucleotides: TGTGCCAGTAGTACCCTGAGAAATTCACCCCTCCACTTT. Residues: CASSTLRNSPLHF. Variable domain in full (rest from reference TRBV19 and TRBJ1-6): DGGITQSPKYLFRKEGQNVTLSCEQNLNHDAMYWYRQDPGQGLRLIYYSQIVNDFQKGDIAEGYSVSREKKESFPLTVTSAQKNPTAFYLCASSTLRNSPLHFGNGTRLTVT.

The V gene is TRBV7-9, the J gene TRBJ1-4; 7 bases align to TRBD1. The V and J ends lost 6 bases and 7 bases, in that order; junction bases with no gene match: 8. Looked up from germline, CDR1 is SEHNR and CDR2 is FQNEAQ (reference sequence). The CDR3 totals 14 residues. The DNA for the CDR3 is TGTGCCAGCAGACGACAGGGATTAGGTGAAAAACTGTTTTTT. Translating gives CASRRQGLGEKLFF.

V gene TRBV24-1 combines with J gene TRBJ1-6; TRBD1 matches 7 bases. The V segment lost 7 bases and the J segment 9 bases; nucleotides outside the gene matches: 5. This CDR3 comprises 13 residues. Germline V CDR1 and CDR2: KGHDR, SFDVKD. CDR3 sequence (DNA): TGTGCCACCAGGATCCCAGGGGGTTCACCCCTCCACTTT. Protein product: CATRIPGGSPLHF.

The chain carries TRBV29-1 and TRBJ2-7; 8 positions match TRBD2. The germline V gene has CDR1 SQVTM and CDR2 ANQGSEA. With V trimmed by 1 base and J by 4 bases, 12 bases remained unmatched. CDR3 length equals 16 residues. DNA of the CDR3: TGCAGCGTTGAAGGCTTCGGACGGGGGGGGGCTTACGAGCAGTACTTC. Translation gives CSVEGFGRGGAYEQYF.

V and J are TRBV19 and TRBJ1-1; D is possibly TRBD1 (5 bases). Deletions cut 3 bases from V and 2 bases from J, with 16 bases between. This CDR3 has 16 amino acids. Germline CDR1 and CDR2: LNHDA and SQIVND (reference sequence). This CDR3 is CASSIRGIGSNTEAFF. CDR3 sequence (DNA): TGTGCCAGTAGTATTCGGGGGATCGGATCCAACACTGAAGCTTTCTTT. Variable domain in full (rest from reference TRBV19 and TRBJ1-1): DGGITQSPKYLFRKEGQNVTLSCEQNLNHDAMYWYRQDPGQGLRLIYYSQIVNDFQKGDIAEGYSVSREKKESFPLTVTSAQKNPTAFYLCASSIRGIGSNTEAFFGQGTRLTVV.

This clonotype came up many times. The rearrangement uses TRBV10-3 and TRBJ1-1, with a possible D match to TRBD1 (6 bases). CDR1 is ENHRY, CDR2 SYGVKD, per germline. Trimming removed 5 bases from V and 4 bases from J, with 14 bases in between. CDR3 length: 14 residues. This CDR3 reads CAISRRDTRTEAFF. CDR3 sequence (DNA): TGTGCCATCAGTCGAAGGGACACACGCACTGAAGCTTTCTTT.

The chain employs TRBV6-6 and TRBJ1-1; 12 positions agree with TRBD1. The CDR3 is 13 amino acids. Germline values: CDR1 MNHNY, CDR2 SVGAGI (reference sequence). J was trimmed by 11 bases and V by 5 bases; bases with no gene match: 6. CDR3 residues: CASSGDRGLSAFF. CDR3 bases: TGTGCCAGCAGTGGGGACAGGGGGCTGAGTGCTTTCTTT.

V is TRBV10-3 and J is TRBJ2-2; D is possibly TRBD2 (6 bases). The CDR3 spans 12 residues. V was clipped by 10 bases and J by 5 bases, with 11 bases between them. Germline CDR1 is ENHRY and CDR2 is SYGVKD. For the CDR3, the DNA is TGTGCCACCCGGGAGCCAACCGGGGAGCTGTTTTTT. Translation: CATREPTGELFF.

The rearrangement uses TRBV5-1 and TRBJ2-7; TRBD2 is a possible D gene (5 bases). Trimming shortened V by 4 bases and J by 3 bases, and 17 bases separated the two germline ends. CDR1 is SGHRS, CDR2 YFSETQ, per germline. CDR3 size: 15 residues. The CDR3 nucleotides read TGCGCCAGCAGCCGACCGGGGAAAAACTACTACGAGCAGTACTTC. This gives the protein CASSRPGKNYYEQYF. Using reference TRBV5-1 and TRBJ2-7 for the parts outside the CDR3, the full variable domain is KAGVTQTPRYLIKTRGQQVTLSCSPISGHRSVSWYQQTPGQGLQFLFEYFSETQRNKGNFPGRFSGRQFSNSRSEMNVSTLELGDSALYLCASSRPGKNYYEQYFGPGTRLTVT.

The V gene is TRBV7-2, the J gene TRBJ1-1; 8 bases align to TRBD1. Losses at the gene ends were 6 bases for V and 4 bases for J; bases not matched to a gene: 10. The CDR3 extends over 15 amino acids. CDR1 is SGHTA, CDR2 FQGNSA, per germline. CDR3 sequence reads: CASSPGQGRTTEAFF. The CDR3 DNA follows: TGTGCCAGCAGTCCAGGACAGGGCAGGACCACTGAAGCTTTCTTT.

This chain connects TRBV20-1 to TRBJ1-1; D perhaps matches TRBD1 (6 bases). Germline V gene data show CDR1 as DFQATT and CDR2 as SNEGSKA (reference sequence). V lost 3 bases and J 5 bases, leaving 16 bases between the germline ends. The CDR3 consists of 14 residues. CDR3 in DNA: TGCAGTGCTAGCAGAGGACAGATGAGGACTGAAGCTTTCTTT. It is translated as CSASRGQMRTEAFF.

There are a few counts of this clonotype. The chain links TRBV12-3 or TRBV12-4 to TRBJ2-7; D possibly corresponds to TRBD2 (5 bases). Trimming left V 8 bases short and J 2 bases short, with 10 bases between. The length of the CDR3 is 12 residues. CDR3: CASATGTYEQYF. Here the CDR3 DNA reads TGTGCCAGCGCTACGGGAACCTACGAGCAGTACTTC.

V usage is TRBV5-1 and J usage is TRBJ1-4, with 7 bases identical to TRBD1. V shed 4 bases, J shed 6 bases, and the junction held 9 bases outside the gene matches. The CDR3 has 15 amino acids. Germline V gene data show CDR1 as SGHRS and CDR2 as YFSETQ. DNA of the CDR3: TGCGCCAGCAGCGAAAGACAGGGCGACTATGAAAAACTGTTTTTT. It specifies CASSERQGDYEKLFF.

In this sample, this clonotype turned up a few times. This chain joins TRBV29-1 and TRBJ1-2; 10 bases line up with TRBD1. V shed 6 bases, J shed 3 bases, and the junction held 10 bases outside the gene matches. Germline V gene data show CDR1 as SQVTM and CDR2 as ANQGSEA. The CDR3 is made up of 15 amino acids. CDR3 bases: TGCAGCGTAGCTACCGGGACAGGGGAACACTATGGCTACACCTTC. Amino acids: CSVATGTGEHYGYTF.

This clonotype came up a few times. The V gene is TRBV12-3 or TRBV12-4, the J gene TRBJ1-1, with D unresolved. Trimming stripped 3 bases from V and 0 bases from J, with 11 bases between. This CDR3 has 15 amino acids. For the CDR3, the DNA is TGTGCCAGCAGTTTGGGTCGTCAGCTGAACACTGAAGCTTTCTTT. This codes for CASSLGRQLNTEAFF.

The chain carries TRBV20-1 and TRBJ2-7, with D hard to call. The closer fit of TRBJ2-5 to the DNA end suggests the J call may be wrong. The CDR3 loop spans 13 amino acids. Germline V gene sequence: CDR1 DFQATT, CDR2 SNEGSKA (reference sequence). CDR3 sequence (DNA): TGCAGTGCTCTCTCCAGTGACCGGGAGACCCAGTACTTC. Protein: CSALSSDRETQYF.